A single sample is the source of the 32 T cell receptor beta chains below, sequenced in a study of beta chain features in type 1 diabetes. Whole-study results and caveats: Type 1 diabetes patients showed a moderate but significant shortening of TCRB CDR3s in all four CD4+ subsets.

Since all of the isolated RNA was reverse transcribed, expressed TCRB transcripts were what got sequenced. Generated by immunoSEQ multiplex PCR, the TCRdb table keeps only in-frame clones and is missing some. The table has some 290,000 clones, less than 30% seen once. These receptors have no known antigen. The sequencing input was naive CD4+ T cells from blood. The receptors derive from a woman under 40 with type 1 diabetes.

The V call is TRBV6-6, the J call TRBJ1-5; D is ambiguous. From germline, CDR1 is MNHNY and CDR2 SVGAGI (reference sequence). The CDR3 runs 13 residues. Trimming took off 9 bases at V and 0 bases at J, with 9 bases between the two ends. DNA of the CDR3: TGTGCCAGTAGAGGGCCTAGCAATCAGCCCCAGCATTTT. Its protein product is CASRGPSNQPQHF.

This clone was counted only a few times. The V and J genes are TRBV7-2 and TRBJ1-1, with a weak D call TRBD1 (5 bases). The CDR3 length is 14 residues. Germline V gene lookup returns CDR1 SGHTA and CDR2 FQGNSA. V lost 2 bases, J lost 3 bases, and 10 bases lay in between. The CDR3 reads CASSLYGGDTEAFF. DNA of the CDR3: TGTGCCAGCAGCTTATACGGGGGGGACACTGAAGCTTTCTTT.

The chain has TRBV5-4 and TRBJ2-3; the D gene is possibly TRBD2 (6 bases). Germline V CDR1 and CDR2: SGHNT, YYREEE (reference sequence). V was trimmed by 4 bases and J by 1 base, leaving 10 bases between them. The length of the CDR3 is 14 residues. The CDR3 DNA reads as TGTGCCAGCAGCCCGGGACTTCGCACAGATACGCAGTATTTT. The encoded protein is CASSPGLRTDTQYF.

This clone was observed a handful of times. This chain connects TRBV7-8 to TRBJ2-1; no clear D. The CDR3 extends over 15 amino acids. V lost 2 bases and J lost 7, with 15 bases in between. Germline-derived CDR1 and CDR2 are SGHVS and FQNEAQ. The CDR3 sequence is CASSLYIQALNEQFF. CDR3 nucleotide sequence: TGTGCCAGCAGCTTATATATCCAAGCCCTAAATGAGCAGTTCTTC.

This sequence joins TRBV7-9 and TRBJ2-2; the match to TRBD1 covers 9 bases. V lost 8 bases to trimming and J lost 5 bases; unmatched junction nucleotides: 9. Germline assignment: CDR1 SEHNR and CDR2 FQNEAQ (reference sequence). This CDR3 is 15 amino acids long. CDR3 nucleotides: TGTGCCAGCCTCCTTCACAGGGGGCGAACCGGGGAGCTGTTTTTT. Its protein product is CASLLHRGRTGELFF.

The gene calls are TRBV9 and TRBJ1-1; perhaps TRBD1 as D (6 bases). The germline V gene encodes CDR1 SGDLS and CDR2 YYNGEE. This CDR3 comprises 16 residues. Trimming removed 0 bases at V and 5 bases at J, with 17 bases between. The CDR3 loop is CASSVGVQGIWTEAFF. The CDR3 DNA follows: TGTGCCAGCAGCGTAGGTGTACAGGGAATTTGGACTGAAGCTTTCTTT.

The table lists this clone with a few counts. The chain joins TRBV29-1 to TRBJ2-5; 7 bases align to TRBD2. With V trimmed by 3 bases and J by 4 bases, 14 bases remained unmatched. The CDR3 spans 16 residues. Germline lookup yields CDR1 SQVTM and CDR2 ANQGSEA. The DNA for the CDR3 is TGCAGCGTTGATTCCCCACCCAGCGGGGTACTAGAGACCCAGTACTTC. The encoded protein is CSVDSPPSGVLETQYF.

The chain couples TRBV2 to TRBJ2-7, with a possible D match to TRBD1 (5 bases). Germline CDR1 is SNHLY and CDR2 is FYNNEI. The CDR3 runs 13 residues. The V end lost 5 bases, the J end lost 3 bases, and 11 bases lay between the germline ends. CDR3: CASSTGAYYEQYF. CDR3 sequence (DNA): TGTGCCAGCAGTACTGGGGCCTACTACGAGCAGTACTTC.

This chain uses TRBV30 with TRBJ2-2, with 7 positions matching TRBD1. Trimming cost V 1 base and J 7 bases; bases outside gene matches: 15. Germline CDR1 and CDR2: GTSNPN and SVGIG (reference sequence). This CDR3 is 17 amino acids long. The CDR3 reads CAWSGDGDSGSIGELFF. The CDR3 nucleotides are TGTGCCTGGAGTGGAGATGGGGACAGTGGGTCTATCGGGGAGCTGTTTTTT.

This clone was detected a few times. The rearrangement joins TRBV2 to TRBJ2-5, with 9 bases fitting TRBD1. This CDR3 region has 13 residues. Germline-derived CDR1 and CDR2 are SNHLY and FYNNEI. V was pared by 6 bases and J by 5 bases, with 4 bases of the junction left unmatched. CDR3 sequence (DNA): TGTGCCAGCAGGGACAGGGGAGGCGAGACCCAGTACTTC. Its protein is CASRDRGGETQYF.

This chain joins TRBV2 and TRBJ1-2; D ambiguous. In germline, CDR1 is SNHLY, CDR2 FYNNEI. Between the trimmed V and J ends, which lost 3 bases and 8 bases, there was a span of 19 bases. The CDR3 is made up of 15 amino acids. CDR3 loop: CASSDPAPIVQGYTF. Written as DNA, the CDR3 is TGTGCCAGCAGTGACCCAGCGCCAATAGTGCAGGGCTACACCTTC.

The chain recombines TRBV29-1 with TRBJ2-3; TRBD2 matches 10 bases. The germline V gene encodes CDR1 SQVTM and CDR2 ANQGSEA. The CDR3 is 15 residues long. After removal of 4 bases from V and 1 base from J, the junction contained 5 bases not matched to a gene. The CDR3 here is CSVGIGTSGTDTQYF. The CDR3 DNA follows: TGCAGCGTTGGGATTGGGACTAGCGGCACAGATACGCAGTATTTT.

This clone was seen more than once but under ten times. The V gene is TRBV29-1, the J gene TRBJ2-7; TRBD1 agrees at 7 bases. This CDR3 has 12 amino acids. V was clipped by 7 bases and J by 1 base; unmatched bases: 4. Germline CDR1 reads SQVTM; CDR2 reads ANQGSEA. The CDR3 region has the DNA TGCAGCGGGACGGACAGGTCCTACGAGCAGTACTTC. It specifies CSGTDRSYEQYF.

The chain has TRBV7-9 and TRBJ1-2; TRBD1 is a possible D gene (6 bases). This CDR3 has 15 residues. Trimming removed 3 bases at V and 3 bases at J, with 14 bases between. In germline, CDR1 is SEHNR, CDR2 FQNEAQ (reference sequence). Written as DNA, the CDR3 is TGTGCCAGCAGCTTTGGGGGGGCGAGGGACTATGGCTACACCTTC. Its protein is CASSFGGARDYGYTF. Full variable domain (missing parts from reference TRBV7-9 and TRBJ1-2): DTGVSQNPRHKITKRGQNVTFRCDPISEHNRLYWYRQTLGQGPEFLTYFQNEAQLEKSRLLSDRFSAERPKGSFSTLEIQRTEQGDSAMYLCASSFGGARDYGYTFGSGTRLTVV.

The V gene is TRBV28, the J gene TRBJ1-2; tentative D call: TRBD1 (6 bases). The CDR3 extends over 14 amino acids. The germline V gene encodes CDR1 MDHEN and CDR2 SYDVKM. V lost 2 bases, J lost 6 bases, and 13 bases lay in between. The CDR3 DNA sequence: TGTGCCAGCAGTTTACTCAGGGGCCAGCATGGCTACACCTTC. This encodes CASSLLRGQHGYTF.

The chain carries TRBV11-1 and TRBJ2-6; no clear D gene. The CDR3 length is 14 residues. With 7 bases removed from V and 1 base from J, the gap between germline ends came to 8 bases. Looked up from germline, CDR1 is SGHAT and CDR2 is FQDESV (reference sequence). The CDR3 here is CASISLSGANVLTF. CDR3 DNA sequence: TGTGCCAGCATCTCCCTATCTGGGGCCAACGTCCTGACTTTC.

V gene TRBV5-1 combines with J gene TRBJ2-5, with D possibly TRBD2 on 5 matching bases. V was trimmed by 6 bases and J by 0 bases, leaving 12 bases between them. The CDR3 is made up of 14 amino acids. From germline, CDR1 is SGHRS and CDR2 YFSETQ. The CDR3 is CASMAGNYQETQYF. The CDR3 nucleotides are TGCGCCAGCATGGCCGGGAATTACCAAGAGACCCAGTACTTC.

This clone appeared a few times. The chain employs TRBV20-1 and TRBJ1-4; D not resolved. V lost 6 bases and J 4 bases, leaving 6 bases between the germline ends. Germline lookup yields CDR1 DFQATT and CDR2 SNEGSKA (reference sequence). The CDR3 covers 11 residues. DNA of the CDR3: TGCAGTGCGGCCGATAATGAAAAACTGTTTTTT. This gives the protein CSAADNEKLFF.

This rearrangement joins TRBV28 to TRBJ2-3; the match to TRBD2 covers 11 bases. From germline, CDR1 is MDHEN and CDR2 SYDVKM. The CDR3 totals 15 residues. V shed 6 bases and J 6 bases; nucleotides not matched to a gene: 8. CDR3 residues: CASRTGTSGSDTQYF. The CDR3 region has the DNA TGTGCCAGCAGAACCGGGACTAGCGGTTCGGATACGCAGTATTTT.

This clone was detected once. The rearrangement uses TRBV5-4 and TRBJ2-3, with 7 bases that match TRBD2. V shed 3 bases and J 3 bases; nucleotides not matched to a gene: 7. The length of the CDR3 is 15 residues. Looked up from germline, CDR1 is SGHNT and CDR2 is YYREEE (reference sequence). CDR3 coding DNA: TGTGCCAGCAGCTGGAGACTAGCTGAGACAGATACGCAGTATTTT. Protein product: CASSWRLAETDTQYF.

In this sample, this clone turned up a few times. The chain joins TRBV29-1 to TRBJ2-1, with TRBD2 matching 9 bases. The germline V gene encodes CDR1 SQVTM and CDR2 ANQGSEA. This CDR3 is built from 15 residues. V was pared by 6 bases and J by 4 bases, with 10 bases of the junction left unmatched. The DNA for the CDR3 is TGCAGCGTCGCTAAGCTAGCGGGACCTTACAATGAGCAGTTCTTC. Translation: CSVAKLAGPYNEQFF.

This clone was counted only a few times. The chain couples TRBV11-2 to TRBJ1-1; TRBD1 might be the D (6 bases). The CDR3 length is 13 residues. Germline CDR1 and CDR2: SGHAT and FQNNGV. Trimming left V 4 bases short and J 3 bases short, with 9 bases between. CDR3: CASSWTEYTEAFF. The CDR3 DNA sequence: TGTGCCAGCAGCTGGACAGAATACACTGAAGCTTTCTTT.

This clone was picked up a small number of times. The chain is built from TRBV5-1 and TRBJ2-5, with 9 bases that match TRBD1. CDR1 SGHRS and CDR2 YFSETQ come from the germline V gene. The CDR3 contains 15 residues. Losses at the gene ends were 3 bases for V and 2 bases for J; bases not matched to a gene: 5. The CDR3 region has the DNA TGCGCCAGCAGCTGGGGACAGGGAAGACAAGAGACCCAGTACTTC. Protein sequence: CASSWGQGRQETQYF.

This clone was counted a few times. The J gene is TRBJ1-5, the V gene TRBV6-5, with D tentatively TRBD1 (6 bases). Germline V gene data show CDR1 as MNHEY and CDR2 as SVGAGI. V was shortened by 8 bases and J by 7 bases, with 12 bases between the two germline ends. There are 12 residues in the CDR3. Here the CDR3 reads CASGQNSQPQHF. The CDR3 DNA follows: TGTGCCAGCGGACAGAATTCCCAGCCCCAGCATTTT.

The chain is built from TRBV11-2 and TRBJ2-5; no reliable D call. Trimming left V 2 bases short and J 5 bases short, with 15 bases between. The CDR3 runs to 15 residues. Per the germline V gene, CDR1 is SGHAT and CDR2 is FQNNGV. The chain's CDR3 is CASSLPAIGAETQYF. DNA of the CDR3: TGTGCCAGCAGCTTACCCGCCATCGGTGCGGAGACCCAGTACTTC.

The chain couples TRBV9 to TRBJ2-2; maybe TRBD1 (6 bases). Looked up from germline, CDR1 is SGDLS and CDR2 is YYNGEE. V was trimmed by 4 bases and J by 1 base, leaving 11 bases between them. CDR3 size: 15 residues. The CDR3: CASSNPGQNTGELFF. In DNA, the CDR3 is TGTGCCAGCAGCAATCCGGGACAGAACACCGGGGAGCTGTTTTTT.

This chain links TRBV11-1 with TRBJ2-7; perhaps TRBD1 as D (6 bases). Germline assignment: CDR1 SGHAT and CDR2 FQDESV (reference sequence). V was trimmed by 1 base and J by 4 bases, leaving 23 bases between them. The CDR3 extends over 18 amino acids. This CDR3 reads CASSLVGPDSVRIYEQYF. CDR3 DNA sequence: TGTGCCAGCAGCTTAGTAGGTCCGGACAGCGTTCGAATTTACGAGCAGTACTTC.

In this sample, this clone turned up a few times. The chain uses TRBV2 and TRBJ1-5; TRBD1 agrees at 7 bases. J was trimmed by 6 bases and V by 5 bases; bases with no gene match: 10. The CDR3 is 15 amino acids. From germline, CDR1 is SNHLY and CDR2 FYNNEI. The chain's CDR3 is CASSLDRVEVQPQHF. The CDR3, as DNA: TGTGCCAGCAGTCTTGACAGGGTCGAGGTTCAGCCCCAGCATTTT.

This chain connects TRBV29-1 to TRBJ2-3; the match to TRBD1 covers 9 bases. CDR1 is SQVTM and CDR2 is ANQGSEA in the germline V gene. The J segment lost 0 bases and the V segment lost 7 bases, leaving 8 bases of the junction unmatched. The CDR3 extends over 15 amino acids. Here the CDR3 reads CSGKGGQGSTDTQYF. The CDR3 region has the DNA TGCAGCGGGAAAGGGGGACAGGGTAGCACAGATACGCAGTATTTT.

The CDR3 bases are TGCAGTGCCGCAGGGGACAATGAGCAGTTCTTC. Protein: CSAAGDNEQFF. The chain combines TRBV20-1 with TRBJ2-1; perhaps TRBD1 as D (6 bases). The CDR3 spans 11 residues. Germline loops: CDR1 DFQATT, CDR2 SNEGSKA (reference sequence). V dropped 6 bases and J dropped 5 bases, with 8 bases sitting between them.

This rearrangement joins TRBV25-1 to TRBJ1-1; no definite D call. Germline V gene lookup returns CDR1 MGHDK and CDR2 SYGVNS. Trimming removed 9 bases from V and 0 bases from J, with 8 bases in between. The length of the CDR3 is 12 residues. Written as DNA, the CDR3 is TGTGCCAGTACGAACATGAACACTGAAGCTTTCTTT. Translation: CASTNMNTEAFF. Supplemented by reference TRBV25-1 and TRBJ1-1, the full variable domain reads EADIYQTPRYLVIGTGKKITLECSQTMGHDKMYWYQQDPGMELHLIHYSYGVNSTEKGDLSSESTVSRIRTEHFPLTLESARPSHTSQYLCASTNMNTEAFFGQGTRLTVV.

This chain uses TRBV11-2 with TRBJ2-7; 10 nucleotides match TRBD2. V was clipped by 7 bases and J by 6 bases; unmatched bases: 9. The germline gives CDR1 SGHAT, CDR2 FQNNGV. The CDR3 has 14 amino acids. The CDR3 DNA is TGTGCCAGCACTCGGGCTCTAGCGGGAGTCGAGCAGTACTTC. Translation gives CASTRALAGVEQYF.